The present T cell receptor beta chain was sequenced within a study of CD8 T cell repertoires and HIV-1 epitope variants. The CDR3 has 17 residues. Germline V CDR1 and CDR2: PRHDT, FYEKMQ (reference sequence). V gave up 2 bases and J gave up 4 bases; unmatched junction bases: 10. This clone has just a few counts. The antigen remains undetermined. Overall study findings and caveats: Only beta chains were identified, marking proliferation to antigen, not function.

Only in-frame clones appear in the TCRdb table, and some are missing; sequencing was by immunoSEQ multiplex PCR. The table records approximately 5,700 clones, 66% of them present only once. Input material: cultured CD8+ T cells derived from PBMCs. The sequence was obtained from a male donor with HIV. The chain uses TRBV13 and TRBJ2-3; 9 nucleotides line up with TRBD2. DNA of the CDR3: TGTGCCAGCAGCTTACCGCGGGAGGGCCCTATCCCAGATACGCAGTATTTT. Residues: CASSLPREGPIPDTQYF. The variable domain in full, with the rest retrieved from reference TRBV13 and TRBJ2-3, is AAGVIQSPRHLIKEKRETATLKCYPIPRHDTVYWYQQGPGQDPQFLISFYEKMQSDKGSIPDRFSAQQFSDYHSELNMSSLELGDSALYFCASSLPREGPIPDTQYFGPGTRLTVL.